This is a list of T cell receptor beta chains from one sample in a study of human T cells and chemical hapten exposure. TCRdb ran MiXCR on the RACE reads and lists one entry per CDR3 protein. Here the sample spans roughly 100,000 distinct CDR3 sequences, 8% to 10% being singletons. This specimen consisted of whole blood, obtained in connection with sensitization to the hapten diphenylcyclopropenone (DPC). Receptors were obtained from a woman aged 40 to 50 with alopecia areata. Some clones in this sample may be carry-over from other donors' samples. Both conserved end residues are part of each CDR3. The D gene is left open where the match is weak. Clone size is shown for a subset of rows, as once, few, many or a class of expanded clone.

size	V	J	D	DNA	CDR3
few	TRBV14	TRBJ2-7	NA	TGTGCCAGCAGCCAAGGTCCGGCGGTCTCCTACGAGCAGTACTTC	CASSQGPAVSYEQYF
once	TRBV7-9	TRBJ1-1	NA	TGTGCCAGCAGCTTAGTCGACGTAAACACTGAAGCTTTCTTT	CASSLVDVNTEAFF
NA	TRBV5-1	TRBJ2-7	NA	TGCGCCAGCAGCTTGGTCGGGGGCGACGTCCACGAGCAGTACTTC	CASSLVGGDVHEQYF
NA	TRBV27	TRBJ2-2	NA	TGTGCCAGCAGACGCTACTCCCAACAGGTGGCGATCACCGGGGAGCTGTTTTTT	CASRRYSQQVAITGELFF
many	TRBV5-6	TRBJ1-1	NA	TGTGCCAGCAGCTTGGAGCGGCCCACCATGAACACTGAAGCTTTCTTT	CASSLERPTMNTEAFF
many	TRBV4-1	TRBJ2-7	TRBD1	TGCGCCAGCAGTCTACGGACAGGGGGGTCGGACGAGCAGTACTTC	CASSLRTGGSDEQYF
many	TRBV9	TRBJ2-3	NA	TGTGCCAGCAGCGTAGACCGGGACACTAGCACAGATACGCAGTATTTT	CASSVDRDTSTDTQYF
many	TRBV16	TRBJ1-1	TRBD1	TGTGCCAGCAGCCGTGGACAGGGTGGTACCGCTTTCTTT	CASSRGQGGTAFF
NA	TRBV2	TRBJ2-7	NA	TGTGCCAGCAGAGACCCCTTGGGAATGCAGACCTACGAGCAGTACTTC	CASRDPLGMQTYEQYF
NA	TRBV13	TRBJ2-3	NA	TGTGCCAGCAGCTTCCGGGGGCCGGGCACAGATACGCAGTATTTT	CASSFRGPGTDTQYF
many	TRBV4-2	TRBJ2-7	NA	TGTGCCAGCAGCCAAGAAGGATCTTACGAGCAGTACTTC	CASSQEGSYEQYF
many	TRBV4-2	TRBJ1-1	TRBD1	TGTGCCAGCAGCCACAGCCTGGGACAGCCGGGCACTGAAGCTTTCTTT	CASSHSLGQPGTEAFF
many	TRBV6-6	TRBJ2-3	NA	TGTGCCAGCAGTCGAAAGAGTCATACGCAGTATTTT	CASSRKSHTQYF
NA	TRBV20-1	TRBJ1-3	NA	TGCAGTGCTAGTAAGGGACATCCCGGAAACACCATATATTTT	CSASKGHPGNTIYF
few	TRBV6-2/TRBV6-3	TRBJ1-5	TRBD1	TGTGCCAGCAGCCAGGACAGGGCCGGTCAGCCCCAGCATTTT	CASSQDRAGQPQHF
many	TRBV7-6	TRBJ2-7	NA	TGTGCCAGCAGCTTTGGGGTAACCTACGAGCAGTACTTC	CASSFGVTYEQYF
NA	TRBV11-2	TRBJ2-1	NA	TGTGCCAGCAGCTTGGGACTGCCTTCGGGTGAGCAGTTCTTC	CASSLGLPSGEQFF
many	TRBV4-1	TRBJ2-4	TRBD2	TGCGCCAGCAGCCACCGGACTAGCGGGGGGGCCTGGGGCAAAAACATTCAGTACTTC	CASSHRTSGGAWGKNIQYF
NA	TRBV27	TRBJ1-4	TRBD1	TGTGCCAGCAGTTACCAGGGGGCAACTAATGAAAAACTGTTTTTT	CASSYQGATNEKLFF
many	TRBV11-1	TRBJ2-3	TRBD2	TGTGCCAGCAGCCGATACACTGGCGGGACTAGGGCTGCAGATACGCAGTATTTT	CASSRYTGGTRAADTQYF
many	TRBV28	TRBJ1-1	NA	TGTGCCAGCAGTTTAGGCCTGCCTACTGAAGCTTTCTTT	CASSLGLPTEAFF
few	TRBV5-6	TRBJ1-4	NA	TGTGCCAGCAGCTACAGGAGGGAAAAACTGTTTTTT	CASSYRREKLFF
many	TRBV27	TRBJ1-2	NA	TGTGCCAGCAGTTTATGGGCCTCACATGGCTACACCTTC	CASSLWASHGYTF
many	TRBV27	TRBJ2-7	NA	TGTGCCAGCAGTACTCGGGACAACTCCTACGAGCAGTACTTC	CASSTRDNSYEQYF
few	TRBV25-1	TRBJ1-3	NA	TGTGCCAGCAGTGCCCCCGGCGGAAACACCATATATTTT	CASSAPGGNTIYF
NA	TRBV3-1	TRBJ1-3	NA	TGTGCCAGCAGCCAAGACGGCAGAGTCAACACCATATATTTT	CASSQDGRVNTIYF
few	TRBV12-3/TRBV12-4	TRBJ2-1	NA	TGTGCCAGCAGTTCCCCACAGGGACTTCGCAATGAGCAGTTCTTC	CASSSPQGLRNEQFF
many	TRBV19	TRBJ2-3	NA	TGTGCCAGTAGTACCCCCCTTGGGGGAGAATTCACAGATACGCAGTATTTT	CASSTPLGGEFTDTQYF
few	TRBV6-6	TRBJ1-2	NA	TGTGCCAGCAGTTACCCGGGGGCGCAGGGGTATGGCTACACCTTC	CASSYPGAQGYGYTF
NA	TRBV7-9	TRBJ1-2	NA	TGTGCCAGCAGCTTAGCGGATGGGGCAGATGGCTACACCTTC	CASSLADGADGYTF
many	TRBV12-3/TRBV12-4	TRBJ1-3	NA	TGTGCCAGCAGTTCTACCGATCGGACAGTCTCTGGAAACACCATATATTTT	CASSSTDRTVSGNTIYF
once	TRBV19	TRBJ2-1	TRBD2	TGTGCCAGTAGTATAATCGACGGGACTAGGATTCGCAATGAGCTGTTCTTC	CASSIIDGTRIRNELFF
many	TRBV7-9	TRBJ1-4	TRBD1	TGTGCCAGCAGCGTCCTACTGGACAGGGCGGGGGAAAAACTGTTTTTT	CASSVLLDRAGEKLFF
medium-sized	TRBV11-2	TRBJ1-6	NA	TGTGCCAGCAGTCCCGATCAACTCACTGCCTATAATTCACCCCTCCACTTT	CASSPDQLTAYNSPLHF
many	TRBV18	TRBJ2-7	TRBD1	TGTGCCAGCTCTCGACAGGGGAGTGGGGAGCAGTACTTC	CASSRQGSGEQYF
NA	TRBV13	TRBJ2-3	NA	TGTGCCAGCAGCTTAGGACAGGGCGGAGATACGCAGTATTTT	CASSLGQGGDTQYF
many	TRBV7-2	TRBJ1-5	NA	TGTGCCAGCAGCTTACTTGTCAATCAGCCCCAGCATTTT	CASSLLVNQPQHF
NA	TRBV6-2/TRBV6-3	TRBJ2-7	NA	TGTGCCAGCAGCCGCCCGACGAGGGGTGCTTACGAGCAGTACTTC	CASSRPTRGAYEQYF
many	TRBV11-2	TRBJ1-6	TRBD1	TGTGCCAGCAGCACAAGACAGGGAGGGAATTCACCCCTCCACTTT	CASSTRQGGNSPLHF
NA	TRBV6-2/TRBV6-3	TRBJ2-3	NA	TGTGCCAGCAGTTCGACTGGTTTATCGCAGTATTTT	CASSSTGLSQYF
NA	TRBV11-2	TRBJ2-1	TRBD1	TGTGCCAGCAGCCCTAGGACAGGCTCTAACTCCTACAATGAGCAGTTCTTC	CASSPRTGSNSYNEQFF
NA	TRBV12-3/TRBV12-4	TRBJ2-3	TRBD2	TGTGCCAGCAGCCAGCGGGGGACGACAGATTCGCAGTATTTT	CASSQRGTTDSQYF
NA	TRBV7-9	TRBJ1-1	TRBD1	TGTGCCAGCTTGAGAGGGGGCAGGCTAATCACTGAAGCTTTCTTT	CASLRGGRLITEAFF
NA	TRBV7-2	TRBJ2-4	NA	TGTGCCAGCAGCTTAGGGGATCTAGCCAAAAACATTCAGTACTTC	CASSLGDLAKNIQYF
few	TRBV6-2/TRBV6-3	TRBJ1-5	NA	TGTGCCAGCAGTCCAGGACAGTTCAATCAGCCCCAGCATTTT	CASSPGQFNQPQHF
NA	TRBV9	TRBJ1-5	TRBD1	TGTGCCAGCAGCATGACAGGGTATACTATCCAGCCCCAGCATTTT	CASSMTGYTIQPQHF
few	TRBV29-1	TRBJ2-4	NA	TGCAGCGTTGCCACAGAGCCAGGAAACATTCAGTACTTC	CSVATEPGNIQYF
many	TRBV5-1	TRBJ1-1	NA	TGCGCCAGCAGCTTTGACGGGAACACTGAAGCTTTCTTT	CASSFDGNTEAFF
many	TRBV7-8	TRBJ1-1	NA	TGTGCCAGCAGCCTCAACCCTACCACAGTGAACACTGAAGCTTTCTTT	CASSLNPTTVNTEAFF
NA	TRBV10-2	TRBJ2-7	TRBD2	TGCGCCAGCAGTGAGGGGATAGCGGGGGGGTATAACGAGCAGTACTTC	CASSEGIAGGYNEQYF
NA	TRBV4-3	TRBJ1-1	TRBD1	TGCGCCAGCAGCCAAGATTCTGGGACAGGGCTAATGAACACTGAAGCTTTCTTT	CASSQDSGTGLMNTEAFF
few	TRBV27	TRBJ1-2	NA	TGTGCCAGCAGTTTATCGAAGCCGGTCAGGGGCTTCTATGGCTACACCTTC	CASSLSKPVRGFYGYTF
few	TRBV4-3	TRBJ1-3	NA	TGCGCCAGCAGCCAAGATTGGCCCCTGACAGGCCAGGGTTCTGGAAACACCATATATTTT	CASSQDWPLTGQGSGNTIYF
NA	TRBV13	TRBJ2-1	NA	TGTGCCAGCAGCTTATCCCTAGCGACGAGCTCCTACAATGAGCAGTTCTTC	CASSLSLATSSYNEQFF
many	TRBV3-1	TRBJ2-7	TRBD2	TGTGCCAGCAGTCGAACCTCTAGCGGGGGGGCCTACGAGCAGTACTTC	CASSRTSSGGAYEQYF
NA	TRBV7-3	TRBJ1-2	NA	TGTGCCAGCAGCCCGGTTGGCGGGACACCTGCTAACTATGGCTACACCTTC	CASSPVGGTPANYGYTF
NA	TRBV6-1	TRBJ1-5	NA	TGTGCCAGCAGCCGGGACCCTGTCGGCAATCAGCCCCAGCATTTT	CASSRDPVGNQPQHF
few	TRBV3-1	TRBJ1-1	NA	TGTGCCAGCAGCTTCCGGGACACCGGGGGCACTGAAGCTTTCTTT	CASSFRDTGGTEAFF